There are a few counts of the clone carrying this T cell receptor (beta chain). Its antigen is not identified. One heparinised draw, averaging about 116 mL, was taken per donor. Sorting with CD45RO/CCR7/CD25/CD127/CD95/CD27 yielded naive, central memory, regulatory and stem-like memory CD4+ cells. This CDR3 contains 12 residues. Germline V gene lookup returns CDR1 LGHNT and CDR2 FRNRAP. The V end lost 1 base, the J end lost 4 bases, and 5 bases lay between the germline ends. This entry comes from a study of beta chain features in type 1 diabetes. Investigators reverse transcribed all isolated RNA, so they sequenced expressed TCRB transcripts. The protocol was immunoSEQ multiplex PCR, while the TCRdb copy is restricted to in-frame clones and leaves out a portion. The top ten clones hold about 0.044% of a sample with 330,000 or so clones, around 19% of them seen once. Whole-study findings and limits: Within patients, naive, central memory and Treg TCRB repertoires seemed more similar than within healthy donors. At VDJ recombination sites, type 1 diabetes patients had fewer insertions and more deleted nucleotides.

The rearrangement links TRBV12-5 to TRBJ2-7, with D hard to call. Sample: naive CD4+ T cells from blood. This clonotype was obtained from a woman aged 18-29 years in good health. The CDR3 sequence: CASGLALYEQYF. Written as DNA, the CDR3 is TGTGCTAGTGGTTTGGCCCTGTACGAGCAGTACTTC.